This passage covers 5 T cell receptor beta chains from one sample sequenced in a study of response to subunit inactivated influenza vaccine. TCRdb ran MiXCR on the RT-PCR reads and lists one entry per CDR3 protein. The sample has 500,000 to 600,000 distinct CDR3 sequences, about 15% seen once. The sequencing here drew on CD4+ T cells sorted from PBMCs, taken 23 months after vaccination. The origin of the receptors is a man aged 50-75 years who received an inactivated influenza vaccine.

V gene TRBV25-1 combines with J gene TRBJ1-1; D perhaps matches TRBD1 (5 bases). V was pared by 1 base and J by 8 bases, with 20 bases between. Looked up from germline, CDR1 is MGHDK and CDR2 is SYGVNS. This CDR3 comprises 16 residues. CDR3 amino acids: CASSESKFQGFGEAFF. The CDR3 bases are TGTGCCAGCAGTGAATCTAAGTTTCAGGGATTCGGCGAAGCTTTCTTT.

A few counts support this clonotype. The chain links TRBV4-3 to TRBJ1-1; D may be TRBD1 (5 bases). The CDR3 covers 16 residues. V lost 0 bases and J 1 base, leaving 12 bases between the germline ends. The germline V gene encodes CDR1 LGHNA and CDR2 YSLEER. The CDR3 nucleotides read TGCGCCAGCAGCCAAGACAGGGTGGGATGGAACACTGAAGCTTTCTTT. It is translated as CASSQDRVGWNTEAFF.

This sequence joins TRBV13 and TRBJ1-1; unclear D gene. CDR1 and CDR2 from the germline V gene are PRHDT and FYEKMQ (reference sequence). The ends were cut back, 3 bases at V and 1 base at J, with 9 bases in the middle. The CDR3 is 14 amino acids. The CDR3 DNA sequence: TGTGCCAGCAGCTTTGGAAACGGGAACACTGAAGCTTTCTTT. Its protein product is CASSFGNGNTEAFF.

There are many counts of this clonotype. The CDR3 coding sequence is TGCGCCAGCAGGAAGGGACAGGGGGAAGAGACCCAGTACTTC. It specifies CASRKGQGEETQYF. The chain couples TRBV5-1 to TRBJ2-5; 11 bases agree with TRBD1. Trimming at V came to 5 bases and at J to 3 bases, leaving 3 bases not matched to a gene. Germline CDR1 and CDR2: SGHRS and YFSETQ. This CDR3 has 14 residues.

The V and J genes are TRBV4-2 and TRBJ1-1; D gene unclear. The CDR3 spans 15 residues. The V gene lost 4 bases and the J gene lost 1 base, with 13 bases spanning the gap. Germline loops: CDR1 LGHNA, CDR2 YNFKEQ. This CDR3 is CASSPDETKNTEAFF. CDR3 nucleotides: TGTGCCAGCAGCCCCGACGAGACAAAGAACACTGAAGCTTTCTTT.